Shown below are 24 T cell receptor beta chains from a single sample sequenced in a study of blood T cell repertoires in COVID-19. Method: immunoSEQ multiplex PCR; TCRdb's copy keeps in-frame clones and lacks some. The sample holds roughly 340,000 clones, about 90% seen once. Sequencing used peripheral blood. These receptors were collected from a woman in her 70s with COVID-19, enrolled during active disease.

The chain carries TRBV2 and TRBJ2-7; 10 bases are shared with TRBD2. V lost 3 bases and J lost 0; bases outside the gene matches: 5. The CDR3 runs 16 residues. From germline, CDR1 is SNHLY and CDR2 FYNNEI. In DNA, the CDR3 is TGTGCCAGCAGTGATCTAGCGGGGGAGAGCTCCTACGAGCAGTACTTC. As protein: CASSDLAGESSYEQYF.

Here the CDR3 reads CASPPTGASPVTDTQYF. DNA of the CDR3: TGTGCCAGTCCCCCGACAGGGGCTTCCCCAGTCACAGATACGCAGTATTTT. V usage is TRBV28 and J usage is TRBJ2-3, with 8 nucleotides matching TRBD1. Trimming removed 9 bases from V and 2 bases from J; junction bases left unmatched: 16. The germline V gene encodes CDR1 MDHEN and CDR2 SYDVKM. This CDR3 is 17 amino acids long.

This sequence joins TRBV29-1 and TRBJ2-1; 7 bases are a match to TRBD1. The CDR3 loop spans 13 amino acids. The V and J ends lost 7 bases and 3 bases, in that order; junction bases with no gene match: 6. Germline lookup yields CDR1 SQVTM and CDR2 ANQGSEA. The CDR3 protein is CSAWDRVYNEQFF. The CDR3 coding sequence is TGCAGCGCCTGGGACAGAGTCTACAATGAGCAGTTCTTC.

The chain has TRBV27 and TRBJ2-1, with 10 bases identical to TRBD1. Germline V CDR1 and CDR2: MNHEY, SMNVEV (reference sequence). This CDR3 region has 15 residues. After removal of 3 bases from V and 9 bases from J, the junction contained 8 bases not matched to a gene. The CDR3 spells CASSFPGQGTIEQFF. The CDR3 DNA sequence: TGTGCCAGCAGTTTCCCGGGACAGGGGACGATTGAGCAGTTCTTC.

CDR3 sequence: CASSSPGQGHTEAFF. The CDR3 bases are TGTGCCAGCAGCTCCCCGGGACAGGGACACACTGAAGCTTTCTTT. The chain is built from TRBV11-3 and TRBJ1-1; 9 positions agree with TRBD1. After removal of 4 bases from V and 3 bases from J, the junction contained 6 bases not matched to a gene. Per the germline V gene, CDR1 is SGHNT and CDR2 is YENEEA. The CDR3 has 15 residues.

This chain joins TRBV7-2 and TRBJ2-1; 10 positions agree with TRBD2. CDR3 size: 15 residues. Germline V lookup: CDR1 SGHTA, CDR2 FQGNSA. The junction had 2 bases not matched to a gene; V was cut back by 2 bases and J by 4 bases. In DNA, the CDR3 is TGTGCCAGCAGCTTACAAGCGGGGGGGTACAATGAGCAGTTCTTC. Residues: CASSLQAGGYNEQFF.

The rearrangement links TRBV5-4 to TRBJ2-3; 7 nucleotides line up with TRBD1. Germline trimming cut 4 bases from V and 2 bases from J; bases unmatched to any gene: 7. Germline CDR1 reads SGHNT; CDR2 reads YYREEE (reference sequence). The CDR3 contains 15 residues. Written as DNA, the CDR3 is TGTGCCAGCAGCAGGGGACAGAAGCTCACAGATACGCAGTATTTT. Translation: CASSRGQKLTDTQYF.

The chain carries TRBV5-6 and TRBJ1-1, with 10 bases matching TRBD1. The germline V gene encodes CDR1 SGHDT and CDR2 YYEEEE. V was clipped by 4 bases and J by 1 base; unmatched bases: 4. CDR3 length: 15 amino acids. CDR3: CASSLGDRGNTEAFF. The CDR3 DNA follows: TGTGCCAGCAGCCTGGGGGACAGGGGGAACACTGAAGCTTTCTTT. Full variable domain (rest looked up from reference TRBV5-6 and TRBJ1-1): DAGVTQSPTHLIKTRGQQVTLRCSPKSGHDTVSWYQQALGQGPQFIFQYYEEEERQRGNFPDRFSGHQFPNYSSELNVNALLLGDSALYLCASSLGDRGNTEAFFGQGTRLTVV.

The V gene is TRBV10-2, the J gene TRBJ1-3; TRBD1 matches 12 bases. This CDR3 spans 19 amino acids. The J segment lost 2 bases and the V segment lost 0 bases, leaving 8 bases of the junction unmatched. Germline V gene sequence: CDR1 WSHSY, CDR2 SAAADI. CDR3 region: CASSESGWDRGRTGNTIYF. Here the CDR3 DNA reads TGCGCCAGCAGTGAGTCGGGGTGGGACAGGGGGCGTACTGGAAACACCATATATTTT.

J is TRBJ2-7 and V is TRBV7-2; 9 positions agree with TRBD1. Germline V gene sequence: CDR1 SGHTA, CDR2 FQGNSA. The V and J ends lost 7 bases and 6 bases, in that order; junction bases with no gene match: 7. This CDR3 has 13 residues. CDR3 protein: CASNLYRGPEQYF. CDR3 sequence (DNA): TGTGCCAGCAACCTTTACAGGGGGCCCGAGCAGTACTTC.

This clone was seen once. This chain's CDR3 is CAWRDTGLVTYEQYF. CDR3 DNA: TGTGCCTGGAGAGACACAGGGTTGGTGACCTACGAGCAGTACTTC. The rearrangement uses TRBV30 and TRBJ2-7; D may be TRBD1 (6 bases). Germline CDR1 and CDR2: GTSNPN and SVGIG (reference sequence). This CDR3 has 15 amino acids. V shed 3 bases and J shed 2 bases, with 17 bases lying between them.

This clone was seen only once. The chain recombines TRBV6-6 with TRBJ2-5; D may be TRBD2 (7 bases). This CDR3 is built from 12 residues. Looked up from germline, CDR1 is MNHNY and CDR2 is SVGAGI (reference sequence). With 10 bases removed from V and 5 bases from J, the gap between germline ends came to 14 bases. The CDR3 sequence is CATSGGTETQYF. The CDR3 DNA is TGTGCCACCTCGGGGGGCACCGAGACCCAGTACTTC.

The chain employs TRBV7-7 and TRBJ1-4; 7 nucleotides align to TRBD1. The V gene's germline CDR1 is SSHAT and CDR2 FNYEAQ (reference sequence). After removal of 3 bases from V and 5 bases from J, the junction contained 0 bases not matched to a gene. The CDR3 covers 13 residues. Here the CDR3 DNA reads TGTGCCAGCAGCTTGGGACAGAATGAAAAACTGTTTTTT. It codes for CASSLGQNEKLFF.

The count of this clone is one. V and J are TRBV9 and TRBJ2-3, with 7 nucleotides matching TRBD1. V gave up 3 bases and J gave up 6 bases; unmatched junction bases: 16. Germline loops: CDR1 SGDLS, CDR2 YYNGEE. This CDR3 has 17 amino acids. The CDR3 DNA sequence: TGTGCCAGCAGCGGGGCCGAGGGGACAGAGCACCGGGATACGCAGTATTTT. This codes for CASSGAEGTEHRDTQYF. Full variable domain (rest looked up from reference TRBV9 and TRBJ2-3): DSGVTQTPKHLITATGQRVTLRCSPRSGDLSVYWYQQSLDQGLQFLIQYYNGEERAKGNILERFSAQQFPDLHSELNLSSLELGDSALYFCASSGAEGTEHRDTQYFGPGTRLTVL.

The table lists this clone with a count of one. The J gene is TRBJ1-2, the V gene TRBV29-1, with D possibly being TRBD1 (6 bases). V dropped 4 bases and J dropped 4 bases, with 13 bases sitting between them. The CDR3 is 13 residues long. Germline CDR1 is SQVTM and CDR2 is ANQGSEA. CDR3 sequence: CSVASRGGYGYTF. CDR3 nucleotide sequence: TGCAGCGTTGCTAGCAGGGGTGGCTATGGCTACACCTTC.

This clone was seen a single time. The V gene is TRBV10-2, the J gene TRBJ1-2; 9 bases agree with TRBD1. The CDR3 length is 13 residues. The V and J ends lost 5 bases and 3 bases, in that order; junction bases with no gene match: 1. Per germline, CDR1 WSHSY and CDR2 SAAADI. CDR3 sequence: CASSTGGHYGYTF. The CDR3 DNA reads as TGCGCCAGCAGTACAGGGGGCCACTATGGCTACACCTTC.

J is TRBJ1-1 and V is TRBV20-1; TRBD1 might be the D (6 bases). The V gene lost 3 bases and the J gene lost 4 bases, with 15 bases spanning the gap. The CDR3 has 14 amino acids. Germline CDR1 reads DFQATT; CDR2 reads SNEGSKA (reference sequence). The CDR3 sequence: CSASSVLRGTEAFF. The CDR3 coding sequence is TGCAGTGCTAGTTCCGTTCTCAGGGGCACTGAAGCTTTCTTT.

The chain carries TRBV27 and TRBJ2-1, with TRBD1 as a possible D gene (6 bases). The CDR3 has 15 residues. Germline V gives CDR1 MNHEY, CDR2 SMNVEV (reference sequence). Trimming took off 6 bases at V and 5 bases at J, with 17 bases between the two ends. The DNA for the CDR3 is TGTGCCAGCAGCCTCGGGACATTGGGGGACAATGAGCAGTTCTTC. It yields the protein CASSLGTLGDNEQFF.

The rearrangement links TRBV5-5 to TRBJ2-7; TRBD1 might be the D (6 bases). CDR3 size: 14 residues. V was cut by 7 bases and J by 0 bases, with 14 bases left in between. Germline V CDR1 and CDR2: SGHKS, YYEKEE (reference sequence). CDR3 sequence (DNA): TGTGCCAGCTCCGGGACAACAAGCTCCTACGAGCAGTACTTC. It specifies CASSGTTSSYEQYF.

The V gene is TRBV19, the J gene TRBJ2-7; TRBD2 matches at 7 bases. Trimming at V came to 5 bases and at J to 2 bases, leaving 18 bases not matched to a gene. The length of the CDR3 is 18 residues. Germline V CDR1 and CDR2: LNHDA, SQIVND (reference sequence). The CDR3 DNA follows: TGTGCCAGTAGTGTGAGGTTTTTGACTAGCCTCCGACCCTACGAGCAGTACTTC. The encoded protein is CASSVRFLTSLRPYEQYF.

The rearrangement links TRBV2 to TRBJ2-1; 11 positions match TRBD2. This CDR3 contains 16 residues. V gave up 4 bases and J gave up 4 bases; unmatched junction bases: 6. Germline V gene sequence: CDR1 SNHLY, CDR2 FYNNEI. The CDR3 region is CASSVAGTSGYNEQFF. CDR3 DNA: TGTGCCAGCAGTGTAGCCGGGACTAGCGGATACAATGAGCAGTTCTTC.

The rearrangement links TRBV5-8 to TRBJ1-6, with 7 bases that match TRBD1. Trimming at V came to 4 bases and at J to 4 bases, leaving 5 bases not matched to a gene. Germline CDR1 reads SGHTS; CDR2 reads YDEGEE. This CDR3 has 15 residues. This CDR3 reads CASSLRTGYNSPLHF. CDR3 sequence (DNA): TGTGCCAGCAGCCTCCGGACAGGTTATAATTCACCCCTCCACTTT.

The CDR3 spells CASSYQSTSGNQPQHF. CDR3 bases: TGTGCCAGCAGTTACCAGTCTACGAGCGGCAATCAGCCCCAGCATTTT. J is TRBJ1-5 and V is TRBV6-2 or TRBV6-3; D unclear. The germline CDR1 and CDR2 sequences are MNHEY and SVGEGT. The V and J ends lost 2 bases and 2 bases respectively, with 13 bases between them. The CDR3 totals 16 residues.

The genes are TRBV7-9 and TRBJ1-2; D may be TRBD1 (6 bases). Per germline, CDR1 SEHNR and CDR2 FQNEAQ (reference sequence). V was shortened by 4 bases and J by 11 bases, with 11 bases between the two germline ends. The CDR3 has 11 residues. This CDR3 reads CASSSGTSYTF. In nucleotides, the CDR3 is TGTGCCAGCAGCTCGGGGACATCTTACACCTTC.